The next 5 T cell receptor beta chains were all read from a single sample in a study of OX40 agonist ivuxolimab in advanced cancers. TCRdb's copy holds only in-frame clones and misses some; the assay was immunoSEQ multiplex PCR. The sample lists over 50,000 clones, around 91% occurring once. Source: CD4+ or CD8+ T cells sorted from blood, taken in a trial of the OX40 agonist ivuxolimab. All receptors derive from an adult with an advanced solid tumor such as melanoma, head and neck, liver or kidney cancer.

This clone was seen more than once but under ten times. V gene TRBV14 combines with J gene TRBJ2-7; 7 bases agree with TRBD2. Trimming took 1 base from V and 6 from J; bases not matched to a gene: 3. Germline CDR1 SGHDN, CDR2 FVKESK. The CDR3 loop spans 13 amino acids. The CDR3: CASSQVTGGEQYF. As DNA, the CDR3 is TGTGCCAGCAGCCAAGTCACGGGAGGCGAGCAGTACTTC. Full variable domain (remainder filled in from reference TRBV14 and TRBJ2-7): EAGVTQFPSHSVIEKGQTVTLRCDPISGHDNLYWYRRVMGKEIKFLLHFVKESKQDESGMPNNRFLAERTGGTYSTLKVQPAELEDSGVYFCASSQVTGGEQYFGPGTRLTVT.

The chain uses TRBV10-1 and TRBJ2-7, with D maybe TRBD1 (6 bases). Germline V gives CDR1 WNHNN, CDR2 SYGVQD (reference sequence). V gave up 4 bases and J gave up 0 bases, with 13 bases separating them. The CDR3 consists of 15 residues. This CDR3 reads CASSVRDTYSYEQYF. DNA for the CDR3: TGCGCCAGCAGTGTCCGGGACACGTACTCCTACGAGCAGTACTTC.

This chain joins TRBV19 and TRBJ1-5; D call uncertain. The V and J ends lost 4 bases and 0 bases respectively, with 10 bases between them. Germline V gene lookup returns CDR1 LNHDA and CDR2 SQIVND (reference sequence). This CDR3 has 15 residues. The CDR3 DNA reads as TGTGCCAGTAGTACCCTGACCGATAGCAATCAGCCCCAGCATTTT. Its translation is CASSTLTDSNQPQHF.

This rearrangement joins TRBV4-2 to TRBJ1-6; D might be TRBD1 (5 bases). The CDR3 runs 17 residues. Germline V lookup: CDR1 LGHNA, CDR2 YNFKEQ. With 0 bases removed from V and 7 bases from J, the gap between germline ends came to 16 bases. CDR3 protein: CASSQDWGRDVNSPLHF. DNA for the CDR3: TGTGCCAGCAGCCAAGATTGGGGCAGGGATGTCAATTCACCCCTCCACTTT.

The rearrangement links TRBV7-9 to TRBJ1-3; D ambiguous. Per germline, CDR1 SEHNR and CDR2 FQNEAQ (reference sequence). The CDR3 extends over 14 amino acids. Trimming took 3 bases from V and 0 from J, leaving 6 bases between them. This chain's CDR3 is CASSLGVSGNTIYF. The DNA of the CDR3 is TGTGCCAGCAGCTTGGGAGTCTCTGGAAACACCATATATTTT.